The 7 T cell receptor beta chains below come from one sample, sequenced in a study of T cells after yellow fever vaccination. MiXCR, applied by TCRdb to the 5' RACE reads, yields one record per CDR3 protein. The sample lists some 560,000 distinct CDR3 sequences; less than 20% were seen once. Sequencing used PBMCs, obtained about 5 days after the first yellow fever vaccination. These receptors came from a man aged 18 to 29 who received the YFV17D yellow fever vaccine.

V usage is TRBV7-8 and J usage is TRBJ1-2; weak D call: TRBD1 (6 bases). The length of the CDR3 is 14 residues. Trimming pared 4 bases from V and 2 bases from J, leaving 11 bases between. The germline gives CDR1 SGHVS, CDR2 FQNEAQ. For the CDR3, the DNA is TGTGCCAGCAGCTCAATTACAGGGAACTATGGCTACACCTTC. It codes for CASSSITGNYGYTF.

A few counts support this clonotype. The chain uses TRBV6-2 or TRBV6-3 and TRBJ2-7; no definite D call. CDR3 length equals 15 residues. Trimming took off 6 bases at V and 2 bases at J, with 17 bases between the two ends. In germline, CDR1 is MNHEY, CDR2 SVGEGT. The CDR3 loop is CASRRTGLNPYEQYF. CDR3 nucleotides: TGTGCCAGCAGGAGGACCGGCCTCAACCCCTACGAGCAGTACTTC.

J is TRBJ2-3 and V is TRBV5-1, with 8 positions matching TRBD1. The J segment lost 3 bases and the V segment lost 4 bases, leaving 10 bases of the junction unmatched. Germline CDR1 SGHRS, CDR2 YFSETQ. The CDR3 runs to 16 residues. The CDR3 reads CASSIDGQGGTDTQYF. DNA for the CDR3: TGCGCCAGCAGCATAGACGGACAGGGTGGTACAGATACGCAGTATTTT.

The V and J genes are TRBV12-3 or TRBV12-4 and TRBJ1-1, with TRBD1 identical over 8 bases. The junction had 9 bases not matched to a gene; V was cut back by 7 bases and J by 8 bases. The length of the CDR3 is 13 residues. The CDR3 is CASTHTTGEEAFF. As DNA, the CDR3 is TGTGCCAGCACTCACACGACAGGGGAAGAAGCTTTCTTT.

The CDR3 sequence: CASSQVQGAVGATQYF. CDR3 in DNA: TGTGCCAGCAGCCAAGTTCAGGGGGCGGTTGGTGCGACCCAGTACTTC. The chain links TRBV14 to TRBJ2-5; TRBD1 agrees at 8 bases. Germline V gives CDR1 SGHDN, CDR2 FVKESK. The CDR3 runs 16 residues. The J segment lost 7 bases and the V segment lost 1 base, leaving 11 bases of the junction unmatched.

The rearrangement links TRBV28 to TRBJ1-1; D gene uncertain. CDR3 length equals 14 residues. The V gene lost 7 bases and the J gene lost 0 bases, with 12 bases spanning the gap. From germline, CDR1 is MDHEN and CDR2 SYDVKM. The CDR3, as DNA: TGTGCCAGCATCCGGCCTTCCATGAACACTGAAGCTTTCTTT. The encoded protein is CASIRPSMNTEAFF.

This clonotype was detected only a few times. This chain joins TRBV15 and TRBJ1-2; no clear D gene. Trimming left V 0 bases short and J 9 bases short, with 8 bases between. The CDR3 spans 12 residues. Germline V gene data show CDR1 as LNHNV and CDR2 as YYDKDF (reference sequence). CDR3 coding DNA: TGTGCCACCAGCAGAGATCTTGCCCGCTACACCTTC. Residues: CATSRDLARYTF.